This is a list of T cell receptor beta chains from one sample in a study of blood T cells in healthy people across ages. Each CDR3 protein is one row after TCRdb ran MiXCR on the 5' RACE reads. The top ten clones hold roughly 22% of a sample with 700,000 or so distinct CDR3 sequences, approximately 22% of them seen once. Sequenced: blood. These receptors were taken from a man aged 65 to 85 in good health. The CDR3 runs from the conserved cysteine through the conserved F or W. Each record gives: D gene, V gene, clone size, J gene, CDR3 protein, CDR3 DNA. A D gene is named only where the DNA matches it firmly. Size is stated for part of the rows, as once, few or many counts, or as a class when the clone is expanded.

>.|TRBV19|few|TRBJ1-5
CASSIYQDQPQHF
TGTGCTAGTAGTATTTATCAGGATCAGCCCCAGCATTTT
>.|TRBV20-1|.|TRBJ2-5
CSARAGRGRKETQYF
TGCAGTGCTAGGGCGGGGCGTGGAAGAAAAGAGACCCAGTACTTC
>.|TRBV5-1|.|TRBJ2-1
CASSLEESGGDEDEQFF
TGCGCCAGCAGCTTGGAGGAGTCCGGCGGGGACGAGGATGAGCAGTTCTTC
>.|TRBV20-1|few|TRBJ1-2
CSASRPSYTF
TGCAGTGCTAGTCGCCCGAGCTACACCTTC
>.|TRBV10-3|many|TRBJ2-5
CAISEGGLETQYF
TGTGCCATCAGTGAGGGTGGGTTAGAGACCCAGTACTTC
>.|TRBV6-2/TRBV6-3|few|TRBJ2-7
CASTSRDHTYEQYF
TGTGCCAGTACAAGCCGGGACCACACCTACGAGCAGTACTTC
>.|TRBV19|.|TRBJ1-1
CASSLQRGNTEAFF
TGTGCCAGTAGCTTACAACGGGGGAACACTGAAGCTTTCTTT
>TRBD1|TRBV12-3/TRBV12-4|.|TRBJ2-3
CASSRDRGEGTDTQYF
TGTGCCAGCAGCCGTGACAGGGGGGAAGGCACAGATACGCAGTATTTT
>TRBD1|TRBV27|.|TRBJ1-2
CASNSGTGAKGRYGYTF
TGTGCCAGCAACTCCGGGACAGGGGCAAAGGGGCGCTATGGCTACACCTTC
>.|TRBV6-6|.|TRBJ2-5
CASFEAGSETQYF
TGTGCCAGCTTCGAAGCTGGGTCTGAGACCCAGTACTTC
>.|TRBV12-3/TRBV12-4|few|TRBJ2-4
CASSLALRGAKNIQYF
TGTGCCAGCAGTTTAGCACTTAGGGGAGCCAAAAACATTCAGTACTTC
>.|TRBV12-3/TRBV12-4|few|TRBJ1-2
CASSRDRSGYTF
TGTGCCAGCAGCCGTGACAGGAGCGGCTACACCTTC
>.|TRBV27|few|TRBJ1-2
CASSLKWNYGYTF
TGTGCCAGCAGTTTAAAGTGGAACTATGGCTACACCTTC
>TRBD2|TRBV4-2|once|TRBJ2-1
CASSQIAGDTYNEQFF
TGTGCCAGCAGCCAAATAGCGGGGGACACCTACAATGAGCAGTTCTTC
>.|TRBV28|.|TRBJ2-1
CASSLDPNEQFF
TGTGCCAGCAGTTTAGACCCCAATGAGCAGTTCTTC
>TRBD1|TRBV10-3|few|TRBJ1-1
CAISRGTGRLNTEAFF
TGTGCCATCAGTCGAGGGACAGGGAGATTAAACACTGAAGCTTTCTTT
>.|TRBV18|.|TRBJ2-1
CASSAQNKSSYNEQFF
TGTGCCAGCTCGGCACAAAATAAGAGCTCCTACAATGAGCAGTTCTTC
>.|TRBV10-3|.|TRBJ1-2
CAISTETYGYTF
TGTGCCATTTCGACGGAAACTTATGGCTACACCTTC
>.|TRBV29-1|.|TRBJ2-3
CSVGRLPDTQYF
TGCAGCGTAGGGAGACTACCCGATACGCAGTATTTT
>.|TRBV5-1|few|TRBJ1-3
CASSLASDPGNTIYF
TGCGCCAGCAGCTTGGCCAGCGATCCTGGAAACACCATATATTTT
>.|TRBV9|few|TRBJ1-3
CASSPRGVSGNTIYF
TGTGCCAGCAGCCCACGGGGGGTATCAGGAAACACCATATATTTT
>.|TRBV6-6|few|TRBJ2-7
CASSGGRVGDDYEQYF
TGTGCCAGCAGTGGGGGCCGTGTAGGGGACGACTACGAGCAGTACTTC
>.|TRBV7-2|.|TRBJ1-1
CASSLGGQSKLSF
.
>.|TRBV5-1|few|TRBJ1-2
CASSPGTLSSYGYTF
TGCGCCAGCAGCCCGGGCACTTTATCTTCCTATGGCTACACCTTC
>TRBD2|TRBV5-4|few|TRBJ2-5
CASSLEGPILAGVLEETQYF
TGTGCCAGCAGCTTGGAGGGTCCCATACTAGCGGGAGTTCTTGAAGAGACCCAGTACTTC
>.|TRBV6-6|few|TRBJ1-6
CASSYFGSPLHF
TGTGCCAGCAGTTATTTCGGTTCACCCCTCCACTTT
>.|TRBV9|.|TRBJ1-2
CASSVRSDTF
TGTGCCAGCAGCGTTCGATCGGACACCTTC
>.|TRBV20-1|many|TRBJ2-3
CSATRGTMRTDTQYF
TGCAGTGCCACCAGGGGCACCATGAGGACAGATACGCAGTATTTT
>.|TRBV6-5|.|TRBJ1-2
CASSSWTVSGYGYTF
TGTGCCAGCAGTTCATGGACAGTTTCAGGCTATGGCTACACCTTC
>TRBD2|TRBV4-2|.|TRBJ2-3
CASSQEISSGGAYSTDTQYF
TGTGCCAGCAGCCAAGAAATATCCAGCGGGGGGGCTTATAGCACAGATACGCAGTATTTT
>.|TRBV24-1|.|TRBJ1-1
CATSDLRGRDTEAFF
TGTGCCACCAGTGACCTCAGGGGAAGGGACACTGAAGCTTTCTTT
>TRBD2|TRBV7-8|.|TRBJ2-3
CASSQSWGGGSDTQYF
TGTGCCAGCAGCCAATCATGGGGGGGAGGATCGGATACGCAGTATTTT
>.|TRBV19|.|TRBJ2-7
CASSTGTLRGEQYF
TGTGCCAGTAGTACAGGGACCCTCCGAGGGGAGCAGTACTTC
>TRBD1|TRBV6-2/TRBV6-3|few|TRBJ1-1
CASTGLTGVNTEAFF
TGTGCCAGCACCGGCCTGACAGGGGTGAACACTGAAGCTTTCTTT
>.|TRBV5-1|.|TRBJ2-3
CASARGGPATDTQYF
TGCGCCAGCGCCAGGGGAGGGCCGGCGACAGATACGCAGTATTTT
>TRBD1|TRBV7-9|.|TRBJ1-4
CASSETGDGNEKLFF
TGTGCCAGCAGCGAGACAGGGGACGGTAATGAAAAACTGTTTTTT
>TRBD1|TRBV3-1|.|TRBJ1-1
CASSHRGLGNTEAFF
TGTGCCAGCAGCCACAGGGGGCTGGGAAACACTGAAGCTTTCTTT
>.|TRBV7-2|few|TRBJ2-5
CASSPNILQETQYF
TGTGCCAGCAGCCCGAATATTTTACAAGAGACCCAGTACTTC
>.|TRBV7-2|.|TRBJ2-3
CASSLNGLHTDTQYF
TGTGCCAGCAGCTTAAACGGCCTCCACACAGATACGCAGTATTTT
>.|TRBV2|few|TRBJ2-5
CASSEIRVAGETQYF
TGTGCCAGCAGTGAAATTCGGGTAGCTGGGGAGACCCAGTACTTC
>.|TRBV7-9|.|TRBJ2-5
CASSQSGRLETQYF
TGTGCCAGCAGCCAATCAGGCCGTTTAGAGACCCAGTACTTC
>.|TRBV6-1|few|TRBJ1-1
CASSESVMNTEAFF
TGTGCCAGCAGTGAATCAGTGATGAACACTGAAGCTTTCTTT
>.|TRBV9|.|TRBJ2-7
CASSRTYGGSSYEQYF
TGTGCCAGCAGCCGGACCTATGGGGGGAGCTCCTACGAGCAGTACTTC
>.|TRBV12-3/TRBV12-4|few|TRBJ2-1
CASSLDAYSYNEQFF
TGTGCCAGCAGCCTCGACGCTTACTCTTACAATGAGCAGTTCTTC
>.|TRBV10-3|.|TRBJ1-1
CASRTIPGEAFF
TGTGCCAGTCGAACCATTCCGGGTGAAGCTTTCTTT
>TRBD2|TRBV4-2|.|TRBJ2-3
CASSQVGGGQSTDTQYF
TGTGCCAGCAGCCAAGTGGGCGGGGGGCAAAGCACAGATACGCAGTATTTT
>TRBD2|TRBV24-1|few|TRBJ2-1
CATSDFGLAGDEQFF
TGTGCCACCAGTGATTTTGGGCTAGCGGGAGATGAGCAGTTCTTC
>.|TRBV6-5|few|TRBJ2-2
CASSLRRDTGELFF
TGTGCCAGCAGTCTTCGACGGGACACCGGGGAGCTGTTTTTT
>.|TRBV3-1|.|TRBJ2-3
CASSPGGTSTQYF
TGTGCCAGCAGCCCCGGAGGAACAAGTACGCAGTATTTT
>.|TRBV15|.|TRBJ1-4
CATGGVNEKLFF
TGTGCCACGGGGGGGGTTAATGAAAAACTGTTTTTT
>TRBD2|TRBV7-2|.|TRBJ2-5
CASLTTSDAHETQYF
TGTGCCAGCCTAACCACTAGCGATGCCCACGAGACCCAGTACTTC
>.|TRBV14|.|TRBJ2-5
CASSSSRTLRIETQYF
TGTGCCAGCAGCTCCAGCCGGACCCTGCGAATAGAGACCCAGTACTTC
>TRBD2|TRBV29-1|.|TRBJ2-1
CSDRLAGSYNEQFF
TGCAGCGATCGACTAGCGGGGTCATACAATGAGCAGTTCTTC
>.|TRBV10-2|.|TRBJ2-3
CASSSARQLTDTQYF
TGCGCCAGCAGCTCAGCTCGGCAGCTCACAGATACGCAGTATTTT
>TRBD2|TRBV7-2|few|TRBJ2-3
CANSLSGTSTDTQYF
TGTGCCAACAGCTTGAGCGGGACTAGCACAGATACGCAGTATTTT
>TRBD1|TRBV5-1|few|TRBJ2-7
CASRDAGTGGLNEQYF
TGCGCCAGCAGAGACGCCGGGACAGGGGGCCTGAACGAGCAGTACTTC
>TRBD2|TRBV20-1|.|TRBJ2-1
CSARLLAGGYNEQFF
TGCAGTGCTAGGTTACTAGCGGGAGGTTACAATGAGCAGTTCTTC